Listed here is a single T cell receptor (beta chain). What it binds is not known. Lacking the conserved final phenylalanine or tryptophan, this CDR3 likely reflects a read error. Blood donors were healthy children aged about 16-56 months and healthy nonsmoking adults. The healthy nonsmoking adult controls had a median age of 39 years, range roughly 18-55 years. This table comes from immunoSEQ multiplex PCR, and its TCRdb copy is limited to in-frame clones, with some not included. The sample shows approximately 7,000 clones, around 98% of them seen only once. This CDR3 contains 15 residues. J was trimmed by 7 bases and V by 2 bases; bases with no gene match: 6. Germline V gene sequence: CDR1 MNHEY, CDR2 SMNVEV (reference sequence). This entry is derived from a study of naive CD8 T cells in extremely preterm neonates. Findings and limits, study-wide: Preterm infants showed shorter CDR3s, fewer N additions and less trimming than older groups.

The TCR comes from a human donor in good health. The sequenced sample consisted of naive CD8+ T cells from blood. The chain has TRBV27 and TRBJ1-1, with 11 nucleotides matching TRBD1. In DNA form, the CDR3 reads TGTGCCAGCAGTTTAGTTAGGACAGGGGGCATTGAAGCTTTCCTT. Translation gives CASSLVRTGGIEAFL.